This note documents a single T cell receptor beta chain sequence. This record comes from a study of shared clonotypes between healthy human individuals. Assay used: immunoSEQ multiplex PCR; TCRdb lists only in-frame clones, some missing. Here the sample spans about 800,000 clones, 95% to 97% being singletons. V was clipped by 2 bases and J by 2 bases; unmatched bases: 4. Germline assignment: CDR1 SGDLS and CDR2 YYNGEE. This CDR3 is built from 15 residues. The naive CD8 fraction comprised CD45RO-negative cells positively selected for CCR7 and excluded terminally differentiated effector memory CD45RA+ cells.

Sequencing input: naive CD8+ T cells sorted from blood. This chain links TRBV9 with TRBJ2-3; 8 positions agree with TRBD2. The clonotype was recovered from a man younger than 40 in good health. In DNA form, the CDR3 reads TGTGCCAGCAGCGTGGCGGGAGGACCCACAGATACGCAGTATTTT. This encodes CASSVAGGPTDTQYF.